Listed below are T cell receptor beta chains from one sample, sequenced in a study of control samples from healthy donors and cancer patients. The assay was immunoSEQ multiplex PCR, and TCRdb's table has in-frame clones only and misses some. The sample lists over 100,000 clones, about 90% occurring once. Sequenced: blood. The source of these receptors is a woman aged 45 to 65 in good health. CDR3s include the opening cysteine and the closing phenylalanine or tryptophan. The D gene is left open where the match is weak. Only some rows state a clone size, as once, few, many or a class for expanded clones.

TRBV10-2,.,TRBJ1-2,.,TGCGCCAGCAGCCCCGGAATGGGTGGCTACACCTTC,CASSPGMGGYTF
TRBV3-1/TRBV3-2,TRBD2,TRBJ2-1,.,TGTGCCAGCAGCCAGGGACTAGCGGGGGGTGATGAGCAGTTCTTC,CASSQGLAGGDEQFF
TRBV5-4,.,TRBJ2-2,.,TGTGCCAGCAGCTTGCCCTCTGCGAACACCGGGGAGCTGTTTTTT,CASSLPSANTGELFF
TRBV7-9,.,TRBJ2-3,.,TGTGCCAGCAGCTTAGATTATAGCACAGATACGCAGTATTTT,CASSLDYSTDTQYF
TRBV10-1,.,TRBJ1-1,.,TGCGCCAGCAGAAAACAGGGAGGCACTGAAGCTTTCTTT,CASRKQGGTEAFF
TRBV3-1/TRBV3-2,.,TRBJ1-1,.,TGTGCCAGCAGCCAAGGGGGGCCTGACGCTTTCTTT,CASSQGGPDAFF
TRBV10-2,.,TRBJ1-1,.,TGCGCCAGCAGTCTATGGGGTGGCACTGAAGCTTTCTTT,CASSLWGGTEAFF
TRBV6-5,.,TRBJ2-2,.,TGTGCCAGCAACCTCAGCACCGGGGAGCTGTTTTTT,CASNLSTGELFF
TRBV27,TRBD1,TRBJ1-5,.,TGTGCCAGCAGTTTAGGAACAGGGGGCATGCCCCAGCATTTT,CASSLGTGGMPQHF
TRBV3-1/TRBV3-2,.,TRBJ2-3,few,TGTGCCAGCAGCCAGGTGACAGGGAGTGGGAGGGATACGCAGTATTTT,CASSQVTGSGRDTQYF
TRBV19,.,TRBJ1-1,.,TGTGCCAGTCCTGAAGCTTTCTTT,CASPEAFF
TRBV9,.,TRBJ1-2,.,TGTGCCAGCAGCGTGGGGGACGCGTTTAAGGGCTACACCTTC,CASSVGDAFKGYTF
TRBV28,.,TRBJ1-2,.,TGTGCCAGCAGTTCAGCCTCCCACAGTTTACTCTATGGCTACACCTTC,CASSSASHSLLYGYTF
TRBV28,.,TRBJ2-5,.,TGTGCCAGCAGTTTTGGAGGGGTAGAAGAGACCCAGTACTTC,CASSFGGVEETQYF
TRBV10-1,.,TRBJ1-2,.,TGCGCCAGCAGTGAGAAGACAGGCTATGGCTACACCTTC,CASSEKTGYGYTF
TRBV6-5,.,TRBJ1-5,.,TGTGCCAGCAGTCAACAGGATAGCAATCAGCCCCAGCATTTT,CASSQQDSNQPQHF
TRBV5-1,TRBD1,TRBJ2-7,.,TGCGCCAGCAGCTTTGACAGGGCCACCTACGAGCAGTACTTC,CASSFDRATYEQYF
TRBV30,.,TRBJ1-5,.,TGTGCCTGGAGCAGGGGTCTCAGCAATCAGCCCCAGCATTTT,CAWSRGLSNQPQHF
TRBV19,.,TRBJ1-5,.,TGTGCCAGTAGTTTTTCGAGGGAGCCCCAGCATTTT,CASSFSREPQHF
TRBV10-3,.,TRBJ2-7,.,TGTGCCATCTCCCAGCGGGCTCCCTACGAGCAGTACTTC,CAISQRAPYEQYF
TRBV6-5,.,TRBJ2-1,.,TGTGCCAGCCGTTGGCCGGGCGGGTCCTACAATGAGCAGTTCTTC,CASRWPGGSYNEQFF
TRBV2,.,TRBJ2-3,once,TGTGCCAGCTACACTAGGGCAGATACGCAGTATTTT,CASYTRADTQYF
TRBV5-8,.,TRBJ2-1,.,TGTGCCAGCAGCTGGCCCTGCGGTAGCGGAAGCTACAATGAGCAGTTCTTC,CASSWPCGSGSYNEQFF
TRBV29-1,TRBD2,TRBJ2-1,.,TGCAGCGTGGCCGGGACTAGCGGGGGGCGAGACTACAATGAGCAGTTCTTC,CSVAGTSGGRDYNEQFF
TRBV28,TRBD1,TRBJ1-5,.,TGTGCCAGCAGTTCAGGGACAGGGCGGTCTCAGCCCCAGCATTTT,CASSSGTGRSQPQHF
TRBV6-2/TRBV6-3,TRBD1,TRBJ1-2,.,TGTGCCAGCAGCCCTGGACAGGTCGGGGCTAACTATGGCTACACCTTC,CASSPGQVGANYGYTF
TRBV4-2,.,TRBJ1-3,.,TGTGCCAGCAGCCAAGGACCCCCCGGAACTGGAAACACCATATATTTT,CASSQGPPGTGNTIYF
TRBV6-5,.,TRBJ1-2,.,TGTGCCAGCAGTTACTCGATCTCCGCGGGAGGCTACACCTTC,CASSYSISAGGYTF
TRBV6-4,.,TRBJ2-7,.,TGTGCCAGCAACGCTAATAGCGTGAAGACCTACGAGCAGTACTTC,CASNANSVKTYEQYF